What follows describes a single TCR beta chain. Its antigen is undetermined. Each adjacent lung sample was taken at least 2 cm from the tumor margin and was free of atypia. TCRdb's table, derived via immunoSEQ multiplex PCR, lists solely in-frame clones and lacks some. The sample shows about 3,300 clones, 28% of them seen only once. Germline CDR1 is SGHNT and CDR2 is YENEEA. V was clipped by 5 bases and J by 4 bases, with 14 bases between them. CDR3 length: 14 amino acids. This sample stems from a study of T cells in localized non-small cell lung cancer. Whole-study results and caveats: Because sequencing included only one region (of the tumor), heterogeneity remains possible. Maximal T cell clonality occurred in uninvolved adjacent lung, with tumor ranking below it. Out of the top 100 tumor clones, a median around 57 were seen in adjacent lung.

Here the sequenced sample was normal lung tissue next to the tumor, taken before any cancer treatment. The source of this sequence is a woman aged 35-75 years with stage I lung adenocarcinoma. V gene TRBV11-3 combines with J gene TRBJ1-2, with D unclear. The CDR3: CASSPDEMAYGYTF. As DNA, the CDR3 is TGTGCCAGCAGCCCCGACGAAATGGCCTATGGCTACACCTTC. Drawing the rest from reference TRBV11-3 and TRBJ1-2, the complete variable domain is EAGVVQSPRYKIIEKKQPVAFWCNPISGHNTLYWYLQNLGQGPELLIRYENEEAVDDSQLPKDRFSAERLKGVDSTLKIQPAELGDSAVYLCASSPDEMAYGYTFGSGTRLTVV.